This is a list of T cell receptor beta chains from one sample in a study of cytomegalovirus exposure and HLA in healthy donors. The protocol was immunoSEQ multiplex PCR, while the TCRdb copy is restricted to in-frame clones and leaves out a portion. The sample carries some 200,000 clones, approximately 79% recorded once. The sequencing sample was made of PBMCs. These receptors all stem from a girl aged 10-17 years in good health and CMV-seropositive. Each CDR3 is given with its conserved first and last residue. A D gene is named only where the DNA matches it firmly. A clone size is listed for some rows: how often the clone was seen (once, few, many), or a class if it is expanded.

J gene,D gene,clone size,V gene,CDR3 protein,CDR3 DNA
TRBJ1-5,-,-,TRBV4-3,CASSQDPAGLNQPQHF,TGCGCCAGCAGCCAAGATCCCGCAGGACTCAATCAGCCCCAGCATTTT
TRBJ2-6,-,few,TRBV2,CASSDPTGSGANVLTF,TGTGCCAGCAGTGATCCGACAGGCTCTGGGGCCAACGTCCTGACTTTC
TRBJ1-4,TRBD1,-,TRBV6-6,CASSWDRGEKLFF,TGTGCCAGCAGTTGGGACAGGGGTGAAAAACTGTTTTTT
TRBJ2-7,-,-,TRBV4-1,CASSPEKQGKGEQYF,TGCGCCAGCAGCCCGGAAAAACAGGGAAAGGGCGAGCAGTACTTC
TRBJ2-5,-,-,TRBV11-3,CASSSTGQETQYF,TGTGCCAGCAGCTCGACAGGTCAAGAGACCCAGTACTTC
TRBJ2-2,-,-,TRBV18,CASSPRGGTGELFF,TGTGCCAGCTCACCAAGGGGTGGCACCGGGGAGCTGTTTTTT
TRBJ1-1,-,-,TRBV2,CASGMGGNTEAFF,TGTGCCAGCGGGATGGGGGGGAACACTGAAGCTTTCTTT
TRBJ2-7,TRBD1,-,TRBV29-1,CSVESGGHEQYF,TGCAGCGTTGAGTCAGGGGGCCACGAGCAGTACTTC
TRBJ2-7,-,-,TRBV6-1,CASSELDVVLYEQYF,TGTGCCAGCAGTGAGCTAGATGTAGTACTGTACGAGCAGTACTTC
TRBJ1-5,-,once,TRBV4-3,CASSRNQGQPQHF,TGCGCCAGCAGCCGTAATCAGGGCCAGCCCCAGCATTTT
TRBJ1-2,-,-,TRBV6-5,CASREEENYGYTF,TGTGCCAGCAGGGAGGAGGAAAACTATGGCTACACCTTC
TRBJ2-2,-,few,TRBV6-5,CAAGFHTGELFF,TGTGCCGCGGGGTTTCACACCGGGGAGCTGTTTTTT
TRBJ2-7,-,few,TRBV11-2,CASSLGTGGYEQYF,TGTGCCAGCAGCTTAGGAACGGGCGGGTACGAGCAGTACTTC
TRBJ2-5,TRBD2,once,TRBV30,CAWGSGLAGALYQETQYF,TGTGCCTGGGGCTCGGGACTAGCGGGGGCCCTATACCAAGAGACCCAGTACTTC
TRBJ2-3,-,few,TRBV4-2,CASSQVESETDTQYF,TGTGCCAGCAGCCAAGTTGAGAGCGAGACAGATACGCAGTATTTT
TRBJ1-4,-,-,TRBV19,CASSETGVPNEKLFF,TGTGCCAGTAGCGAAACAGGCGTACCTAATGAAAAACTGTTTTTT
TRBJ1-1,-,once,TRBV19,CASRPRGMATEAFF,TGTGCCAGTAGGCCCCGCGGGATGGCCACTGAAGCTTTCTTT
TRBJ2-5,TRBD1,-,TRBV7-8,CASSFTGTGYQETQYF,TGTGCCAGCAGCTTCACCGGGACAGGGTACCAAGAGACCCAGTACTTC